This entry lists 15 T cell receptor beta chains sequenced from one sample in a study of T cell repertoires in cytomegalovirus infection. TCRdb independently ran MiXCR on the reads; one entry per CDR3 protein. The sample carries fewer than 400,000 distinct CDR3 sequences, 15% to 20% recorded once. The sequenced sample was PBMCs. The receptors come from a human donor in good health (CMV status not recorded). Some clones in this sample may be carry-over from other donors' samples.

This clonotype appeared many times. The chain carries TRBV7-2 and TRBJ2-3; 9 bases line up with TRBD2. The ends lost 3 bases at V and 7 bases at J; junction bases unmatched: 5. The CDR3 has 14 amino acids. CDR1 is SGHTA and CDR2 is FQGNSA in the germline V gene. CDR3 residues: CASSFSGSINTQYF. CDR3 nucleotides: TGTGCCAGCAGCTTTAGCGGGAGTATAAATACGCAGTATTTT.

The chain joins TRBV5-1 to TRBJ1-1, with 8 bases identical to TRBD1. This CDR3 comprises 14 residues. Germline lookup yields CDR1 SGHRS and CDR2 YFSETQ. The V gene end was trimmed by 4 bases and the J gene end by 3 bases; junction bases not matched to a gene: 5. CDR3 in amino acids: CASSQGTGDTEAFF. The CDR3 coding sequence is TGCGCCAGCAGCCAAGGGACAGGTGACACTGAAGCTTTCTTT.

This clonotype was seen many times. V and J are TRBV4-3 and TRBJ1-1; tentatively, D is TRBD1 (6 bases). V gave up 1 base and J gave up 0 bases, with 9 bases separating them. Germline V lookup: CDR1 LGHNA, CDR2 YSLEER. The CDR3 is made up of 15 amino acids. CDR3 protein: CASSQGGQLNTEAFF. The CDR3 nucleotides are TGCGCCAGCAGCCAAGGGGGACAACTGAACACTGAAGCTTTCTTT.

This clonotype has more than one count but fewer than ten. This chain links TRBV4-3 with TRBJ2-5; D not resolved. V was shortened by 4 bases and J by 2 bases, with 11 bases between the two germline ends. In germline, CDR1 is LGHNA, CDR2 YSLEER. The CDR3 totals 14 residues. Here the CDR3 DNA reads TGCGCCAGCAGCCTCTCCGAGGCGCAAGAGACCCAGTACTTC. Protein: CASSLSEAQETQYF.

The rearrangement uses TRBV10-3 and TRBJ1-2; tentative D call: TRBD1 (5 bases). The V end lost 4 bases, the J end lost 3 bases, and 12 bases lay between the germline ends. Germline V lookup: CDR1 ENHRY, CDR2 SYGVKD. The CDR3 runs to 14 residues. The CDR3 region has the DNA TGTGCCATCAGTGCGAAGACAGCGTACTATGGCTACACCTTC. Translating gives CAISAKTAYYGYTF.

This chain's CDR3 is CASSRLWGAYEQYF. CDR3 coding DNA: TGTGCCAGCAGCCGATTGTGGGGGGCTTACGAGCAGTACTTC. V and J are TRBV3-1 and TRBJ2-7; D is perhaps TRBD1 or TRBD2 (6 bases each). CDR1 and CDR2 (germline): LGHDT, YNNKEL (reference sequence). The CDR3 contains 14 residues. The germline V and J ends were trimmed by 4 bases and 4 bases, with 14 bases remaining between them.

This clonotype was counted many times. V and J are TRBV4-1 and TRBJ2-5; TRBD2 matches at 8 bases. V shed 3 bases, J shed 7 bases, and the junction held 4 bases outside the gene matches. Per the germline V gene, CDR1 is MGHRA and CDR2 is YSYEKL. CDR3 length equals 13 residues. CDR3 protein: CASSHGTSGTQYF. The CDR3 coding sequence is TGCGCCAGCAGCCACGGGACTAGTGGGACCCAGTACTTC.

This clonotype was detected a few times. The chain combines TRBV28 with TRBJ1-6; D possibly corresponds to TRBD1 (5 bases). Germline CDR1 and CDR2: MDHEN and SYDVKM. Trimming removed 11 bases at V and 5 bases at J, with 16 bases between. This CDR3 has 14 amino acids. The CDR3 sequence is CAGRGADNNSPLHF. For the CDR3, the DNA is TGTGCCGGGAGAGGGGCGGATAATAATTCACCCCTCCACTTT.

This chain uses TRBV29-1 with TRBJ2-7; D may correspond to TRBD1 or TRBD2 (5 bases each). Trimming shortened V by 7 bases and J by 3 bases, and 13 bases separated the two germline ends. Germline V CDR1 and CDR2: SQVTM, ANQGSEA. The CDR3 has 12 residues. In nucleotides, the CDR3 is TGCAGCGCCGGGACCCTCGGCTACGAGCAGTACTTC. Protein: CSAGTLGYEQYF.

This clonotype came up once. This chain connects TRBV29-1 to TRBJ2-3, with D perhaps assigned TRBD1 or TRBD2 (6 bases each). Germline V gene sequence: CDR1 SQVTM, CDR2 ANQGSEA. Trimming left V 1 base short and J 5 bases short, with 16 bases between. CDR3 length equals 15 residues. In nucleotides, the CDR3 is TGCAGCGTTGAAGTATCAGTCGGAGGGGGAGATACGCAGTATTTT. Translating gives CSVEVSVGGGDTQYF.

This chain joins TRBV25-1 and TRBJ1-2; D is perhaps TRBD1 (5 bases). CDR1 and CDR2 (germline): MGHDK, SYGVNS. V lost 5 bases, J lost 5 bases, and 18 bases lay in between. The CDR3 spans 15 residues. CDR3 amino acids: CASSPGGTGLYGYTF. The DNA of the CDR3 is TGTGCCAGCAGTCCAGGCGGGACGGGACTTTATGGCTACACCTTC.

The chain employs TRBV4-1 and TRBJ1-1; D remains ambiguous. Germline CDR1 and CDR2: MGHRA and YSYEKL. This CDR3 is built from 14 residues. Trimming removed 0 bases at V and 6 bases at J, with 11 bases between. This chain's CDR3 is CASSQERGWPEAFF. The CDR3, as DNA: TGCGCCAGCAGCCAAGAAAGAGGTTGGCCTGAAGCTTTCTTT.

The chain combines TRBV7-8 with TRBJ1-1, with 8 bases matching TRBD1. The CDR3 covers 15 residues. V trimming: 4 bases; J trimming: 6 bases; junction bases outside the gene matches: 10. Germline values: CDR1 SGHVS, CDR2 FQNEAQ. The CDR3 region has the DNA TGTGCCAGCAGCTATCGGACAGGGTCGATTCCTGAAGCTTTCTTT. Residues: CASSYRTGSIPEAFF.

At least ten counts were recorded for this clonotype. The CDR3, as DNA: TGTGCCAGCAGCTTATCCCTTAGCGGCAGCACAGATACGCAGTATTTT. Translation: CASSLSLSGSTDTQYF. The chain employs TRBV7-8 and TRBJ2-3; possible D gene TRBD2, 6 bases. V gave up 2 bases and J gave up 0 bases, with 12 bases separating them. CDR1 and CDR2 from the germline V gene are SGHVS and FQNEAQ. This CDR3 comprises 16 residues. The full variable domain, completed using reference TRBV7-8 and TRBJ2-3, is GAGVSQSPRYKVAKRGQDVALRCDPISGHVSLFWYQQALGQGPEFLTYFQNEAQLDKSGLPSDRFFAERPEGSVSTLKIQRTQQEDSAVYLCASSLSLSGSTDTQYFGPGTRLTVL.

The chain couples TRBV15 to TRBJ2-7; perhaps TRBD1 as D (6 bases). The V and J ends lost 5 bases and 7 bases respectively, with 12 bases between them. Germline values: CDR1 LNHNV, CDR2 YYDKDF (reference sequence). The CDR3 runs 12 residues. In DNA form, the CDR3 reads TGTGCCACCAGCTCAGCTCAGGGGGAGCAGTACTTC. Protein: CATSSAQGEQYF.